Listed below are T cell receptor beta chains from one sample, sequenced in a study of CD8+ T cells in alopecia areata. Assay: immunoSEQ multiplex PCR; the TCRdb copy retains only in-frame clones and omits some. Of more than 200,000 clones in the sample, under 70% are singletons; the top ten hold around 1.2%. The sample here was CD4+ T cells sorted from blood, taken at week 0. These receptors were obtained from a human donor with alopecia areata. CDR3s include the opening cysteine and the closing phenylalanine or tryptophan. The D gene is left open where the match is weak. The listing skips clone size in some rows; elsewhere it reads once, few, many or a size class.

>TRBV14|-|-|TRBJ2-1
TGTGCCAGCAGCCATGGAAGTGAGCAGTTCTTC
CASSHGSEQFF
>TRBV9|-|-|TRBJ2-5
TGTGCCAGCAGCGTAGAGGGAGCGGCAGTCCAAGAGACCCAGTACTTC
CASSVEGAAVQETQYF
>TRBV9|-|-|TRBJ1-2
TGTGCCAGCAGCTCCCGGACGGAGGGCTACACCTTC
CASSSRTEGYTF
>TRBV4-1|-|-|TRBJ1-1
TGCGCCAGCAGCCAGCGGGGGTACCCTGAAGCTTTCTTT
CASSQRGYPEAFF
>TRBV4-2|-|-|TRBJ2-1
TGTGCCAGCAGCCAGCCGGGACTCCCAAGCTCCTACAATGAGCAGTTCTTC
CASSQPGLPSSYNEQFF
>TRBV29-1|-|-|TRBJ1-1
TGCAGCGCTCCTGGACCTGCGACCACTGAAGCTTTCTTT
CSAPGPATTEAFF
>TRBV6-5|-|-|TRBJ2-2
TGTGCCAGCAGATTATACACCGGGGAGCTGTTTTTT
CASRLYTGELFF
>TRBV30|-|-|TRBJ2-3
TGTGCCTGGAGAACAGGGCCCAGTACGCAGTATTTT
CAWRTGPSTQYF
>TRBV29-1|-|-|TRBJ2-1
TGCAGCGTTGAAGATGGAGGGGGGCCCTACAATGAGCAGTTCTTC
CSVEDGGGPYNEQFF
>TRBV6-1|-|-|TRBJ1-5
TGTGCCAGCAGCAGGATTGGGACTTCCCATCAGCCCCAGCATTTT
CASSRIGTSHQPQHF
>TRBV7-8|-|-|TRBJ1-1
TGTGCCAGCAGCTTGGGGGGGACCACTGAAGCTTTCTTT
CASSLGGTTEAFF
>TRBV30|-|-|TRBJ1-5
TGTGCCTGGAGACTTGAGGATCAGCCCCAGCATTTT
CAWRLEDQPQHF
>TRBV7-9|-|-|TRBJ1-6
TGTGCCAGCAGCAGGGGATATAATTCACCCCTCCACTTT
CASSRGYNSPLHF
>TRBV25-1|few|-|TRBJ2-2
TGTGCCAGCAGTGGTATCGGGAACACCGGGGAGCTGTTTTTT
CASSGIGNTGELFF
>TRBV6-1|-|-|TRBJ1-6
TGTGCCAGCAGTGATTTTGGGGTAGGTTCACCCCTCCACTTT
CASSDFGVGSPLHF
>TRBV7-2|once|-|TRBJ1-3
TGTGCCAGCAGCTTAGCTATGTCGGGAAACACCATATATTTT
CASSLAMSGNTIYF
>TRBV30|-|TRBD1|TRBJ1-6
TGTGCCTGGACCGTAAGGACAGGGCCGAGCTCCTATAATTCACCCCTCCACTTT
CAWTVRTGPSSYNSPLHF
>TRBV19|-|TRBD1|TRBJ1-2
TGTGCCAGTAGTCCCCCCGGGACAGGGGTGGTCTATGGCTACACCTTC
CASSPPGTGVVYGYTF
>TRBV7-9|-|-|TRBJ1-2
TGTGCCAGCAGCCAGGACAGCTATGGCTACACCTTC
CASSQDSYGYTF
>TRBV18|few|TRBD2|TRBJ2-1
TGTGCCAGCTCGCTACTAGCGGGGGGGCTTCACAATGAGCAGTTCTTC
CASSLLAGGLHNEQFF